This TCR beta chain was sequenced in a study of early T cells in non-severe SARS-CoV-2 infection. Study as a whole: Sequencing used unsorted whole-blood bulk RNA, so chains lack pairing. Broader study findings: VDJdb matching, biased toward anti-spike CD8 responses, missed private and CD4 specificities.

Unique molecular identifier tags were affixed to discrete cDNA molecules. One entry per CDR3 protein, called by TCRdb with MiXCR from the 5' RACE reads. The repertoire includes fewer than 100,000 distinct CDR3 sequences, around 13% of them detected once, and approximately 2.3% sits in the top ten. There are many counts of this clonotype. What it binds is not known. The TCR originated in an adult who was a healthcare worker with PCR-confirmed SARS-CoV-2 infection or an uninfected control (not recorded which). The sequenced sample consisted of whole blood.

The CDR3, as DNA: TGTGCCAGCAGTGCGGGGACCCACGAAAAACTGTTTTTT. It translates to CASSAGTHEKLFF. This rearrangement joins TRBV2 to TRBJ1-4; weak D call: TRBD1 (5 bases). CDR3 size: 13 residues. Deletions cut 4 bases from V and 8 bases from J, with 11 bases between. Per the germline V gene, CDR1 is SNHLY and CDR2 is FYNNEI.